What follows are 28 T cell receptor beta chains derived from one specimen sequenced in a study of graft-versus-host responses after intestinal transplantation. The table came from immunoSEQ multiplex PCR; TCRdb's copy has only in-frame clones and leaves some out. This sample has about 100,000 clones; about 88% occur once, and the top ten carry over 0.75%. Their antigens are not known. Sequenced here: unstimulated CD4+ T cells sorted from spleen or lymph node cells, sampled before transplant. These receptors originate from a human donor who was the organ donor for an intestinal transplant.

This clone has just one count. V and J are TRBV4-2 and TRBJ2-3, with 12 nucleotides matching TRBD2. Germline loops: CDR1 LGHNA, CDR2 YNFKEQ. J was trimmed by 4 bases and V by 2 bases; bases with no gene match: 4. This CDR3 has 16 residues. For the CDR3, the DNA is TGTGCCAGCAGCCAACTCGGACTAGCGGGGCCAGATACGCAGTATTTT. As protein: CASSQLGLAGPDTQYF.

The chain joins TRBV10-1 to TRBJ2-4, with TRBD1 matching 9 bases. There are 17 residues in the CDR3. In germline, CDR1 is WNHNN, CDR2 SYGVQD (reference sequence). Germline trimming cut 0 bases from V and 0 bases from J; bases unmatched to any gene: 3. The CDR3 nucleotides read TGCGCCAGCAGTGAGTCGACAGGGGGTCTAGCCAAAAACATTCAGTACTTC. Its translation is CASSESTGGLAKNIQYF.

V is TRBV6-6 and J is TRBJ1-1; TRBD1 is a possible D gene (5 bases). Germline lookup yields CDR1 MNHNY and CDR2 SVGAGI (reference sequence). V was clipped by 5 bases and J by 5 bases, with 18 bases between them. The CDR3 runs 15 residues. The CDR3 DNA is TGTGCCAGCAGTGCTTCGACAGATATGAGGACTGAAGCTTTCTTT. It specifies CASSASTDMRTEAFF.

This clone appeared once. This chain's CDR3 is CASSPDRGQWETQYF. CDR3 DNA: TGTGCCAGCAGCCCCGACAGGGGGCAGTGGGAGACCCAGTACTTC. The chain joins TRBV7-3 to TRBJ2-5; TRBD1 matches at 10 bases. Germline-derived CDR1 and CDR2 are SGHTA and FQGTGA. Trimming removed 5 bases from V and 5 bases from J; junction bases left unmatched: 8. This CDR3 is 15 amino acids long.

This rearrangement joins TRBV5-4 to TRBJ2-6; no reliable D call. The V end lost 0 bases, the J end lost 0 bases, and 4 bases lay between the germline ends. The CDR3 totals 15 residues. Germline-derived CDR1 and CDR2 are SGHNT and YYREEE (reference sequence). The CDR3 DNA sequence: TGTGCCAGCAGCTTGGGTTACTCTGGGGCCAACGTCCTGACTTTC. Its protein is CASSLGYSGANVLTF.

The J gene is TRBJ1-6, the V gene TRBV6-5; D is unclear. The germline V gene encodes CDR1 MNHEY and CDR2 SVGAGI. This CDR3 comprises 14 residues. The ends were cut back, 5 bases at V and 6 bases at J, with 11 bases in the middle. DNA for the CDR3: TGTGCCAGCAGTGCCTCAGTTGGTAATTCACCCCTCCACTTT. This translates into CASSASVGNSPLHF.

The V call is TRBV2, the J call TRBJ2-4; TRBD1 matches at 9 bases. The CDR3 is made up of 15 amino acids. Germline trimming cut 6 bases from V and 7 bases from J; bases unmatched to any gene: 10. Germline CDR1 is SNHLY and CDR2 is FYNNEI. The CDR3: CASSLTGDRANIQYF. The DNA for the CDR3 is TGTGCCAGCAGCCTGACCGGGGACAGGGCTAACATTCAGTACTTC.

Concerning this clone: The sample carries other DNA sequences with the same CDR3. The rearrangement joins TRBV10-3 to TRBJ2-3; D unresolved. Germline lookup yields CDR1 ENHRY and CDR2 SYGVKD. V lost 3 bases, J lost 5 bases, and 3 bases lay in between. CDR3 length equals 11 residues. In DNA, the CDR3 is TGTGCCATCAGTGACGGAGATACGCAGTATTTT. As protein: CAISDGDTQYF.

The chain links TRBV18 to TRBJ1-5; D unclear. With 5 bases removed from V and 4 bases from J, the gap between germline ends came to 18 bases. Germline V gene sequence: CDR1 KGHSH, CDR2 LQKENI. The CDR3 extends over 16 amino acids. CDR3 nucleotides: TGTGCCAGCTCAGATTCCCCCAGCATTGGGAATCAGCCCCAGCATTTT. Its protein is CASSDSPSIGNQPQHF.

The V call is TRBV30, the J call TRBJ1-5, with TRBD1 identical over 9 bases. The germline V gene encodes CDR1 GTSNPN and CDR2 SVGIG (reference sequence). This CDR3 is 14 amino acids long. The V gene end was trimmed by 3 bases and the J gene end by 2 bases; junction bases not matched to a gene: 2. This CDR3 reads CAWRQGAGNQPQHF. The CDR3 coding sequence is TGTGCCTGGAGACAGGGGGCGGGCAATCAGCCCCAGCATTTT.

The J gene is TRBJ1-4, the V gene TRBV30; no firm D call. CDR3 length: 14 residues. Germline V gene data show CDR1 as GTSNPN and CDR2 as SVGIG (reference sequence). V was pared by 5 bases and J by 4 bases, with 14 bases between. The DNA of the CDR3 is TGTGCCTGGGGACGGAACTCCAATAATGAAAAACTGTTTTTT. Residues: CAWGRNSNNEKLFF. The full variable domain, completed using reference TRBV30 and TRBJ1-4, is SQTIHQWPATLVQPVGSPLSLECTVEGTSNPNLYWYRQAAGRGLQLLFYSVGIGQISSEVPQNLSASRPQDRQFILSSKKLLLSDSGFYLCAWGRNSNNEKLFFGSGTQLSVL.

The chain recombines TRBV28 with TRBJ2-7; 11 bases align to TRBD1. The germline CDR1 and CDR2 sequences are MDHEN and SYDVKM. The ends lost 4 bases at V and 6 bases at J; junction bases unmatched: 8. The CDR3 runs to 15 residues. CDR3: CASSSSGTGGAEQYF. The CDR3 coding sequence is TGTGCCAGCAGTTCCTCCGGGACAGGGGGGGCCGAGCAGTACTTC.

This clone was recorded only once. The chain employs TRBV11-3 and TRBJ2-6, with 8 positions matching TRBD1. The V gene's germline CDR1 is SGHNT and CDR2 YENEEA. The CDR3 is 16 amino acids. With 5 bases clipped from V and 0 bases from J, the junction kept 3 bases outside the gene matches. The CDR3 nucleotides are TGTGCCAGCAGCCCTGGGACAGGCTCTGGGGCCAACGTCCTGACTTTC. It is translated as CASSPGTGSGANVLTF.

The chain links TRBV29-1 to TRBJ2-7, with 8 bases that match TRBD1. The CDR3 is 13 amino acids. Germline trimming cut 5 bases from V and 0 bases from J; bases unmatched to any gene: 3. Germline V CDR1 and CDR2: SQVTM, ANQGSEA. The CDR3: CSVRQGPSYEQYF. CDR3 DNA sequence: TGCAGCGTTCGACAGGGGCCCTCCTACGAGCAGTACTTC.

This chain connects TRBV13 to TRBJ2-5, with 10 bases matching TRBD2. The CDR3 spans 15 residues. Germline assignment: CDR1 PRHDT and CDR2 FYEKMQ (reference sequence). V shed 3 bases and J 5 bases; nucleotides not matched to a gene: 6. CDR3 sequence (DNA): TGTGCCAGCAGCTTTTCACTAGCGGGGTTGGAGACCCAGTACTTC. It encodes CASSFSLAGLETQYF.

V gene TRBV30 combines with J gene TRBJ1-1; D ambiguous. The V gene's germline CDR1 is GTSNPN and CDR2 SVGIG (reference sequence). The CDR3 is 15 residues long. Trimming removed 0 bases from V and 7 bases from J, with 18 bases in between. DNA for the CDR3: TGTGCCTGGAGTGTAGAGACCCTGCTAGGAGATGAAGCTTTCTTT. Translated: CAWSVETLLGDEAFF.

V usage is TRBV5-4 and J usage is TRBJ1-2; D unresolved. The V end was cut by 3 bases, the J end by 4 bases, with 13 bases between. This CDR3 is built from 14 residues. Germline CDR1 and CDR2: SGHNT and YYREEE (reference sequence). For the CDR3, the DNA is TGTGCCAGCAGCTCAGGCGGCGGTTCCTATGGCTACACCTTC. This encodes CASSSGGGSYGYTF. Filled out from reference TRBV5-4 and TRBJ1-2, the complete variable domain reads ETGVTQSPTHLIKTRGQQVTLRCSSQSGHNTVSWYQQALGQGPQFIFQYYREEENGRGNFPPRFSGLQFPNYSSELNVNALELDDSALYLCASSSGGGSYGYTFGSGTRLTVV.

The chain couples TRBV28 to TRBJ2-1; 8 nucleotides align to TRBD2. V lost 7 bases and J lost 0; bases outside the gene matches: 8. Per germline, CDR1 MDHEN and CDR2 SYDVKM. The CDR3 covers 16 residues. CDR3 nucleotide sequence: TGTGCCAGCAACCCAAACGGGGGGGGCTCCTACAATGAGCAGTTCTTC. Amino acids: CASNPNGGGSYNEQFF.

The genes are TRBV7-6 and TRBJ1-3; D not certain. Trimming took off 3 bases at V and 2 bases at J, with 8 bases between the two ends. This CDR3 comprises 14 residues. Germline values: CDR1 SGHVS, CDR2 FNYEAQ. CDR3 in amino acids: CASSLWAAGNTIYF. The CDR3 nucleotides are TGTGCCAGCAGCTTGTGGGCTGCTGGAAACACCATATATTTT.

The chain is built from TRBV28 and TRBJ2-7; 8 nucleotides agree with TRBD1. The V gene's germline CDR1 is MDHEN and CDR2 SYDVKM. The CDR3 runs 15 residues. The junction had 7 bases not matched to a gene; V was cut back by 4 bases and J by 2 bases. In DNA form, the CDR3 reads TGTGCCAGCAGTTGGACAGGGTGGGCCACCTACGAGCAGTACTTC. Translating gives CASSWTGWATYEQYF.

This chain connects TRBV10-3 to TRBJ1-1; D may be TRBD1 (6 bases). The V and J ends lost 6 bases and 10 bases respectively, with 21 bases between them. This CDR3 comprises 14 residues. Germline V gene data show CDR1 as ENHRY and CDR2 as SYGVKD. CDR3 DNA sequence: TGTGCCATCAGGAGGGGACAACCGGACTCCGGAGCTTTCTTT. As protein: CAIRRGQPDSGAFF.

This clone was seen a few times. The rearrangement joins TRBV5-6 to TRBJ2-7; 11 bases are shared with TRBD1. Germline assignment: CDR1 SGHDT and CDR2 YYEEEE. The CDR3 has 13 amino acids. Germline trimming cut 3 bases from V and 9 bases from J; bases unmatched to any gene: 5. The CDR3 reads CASSSDRGPVQYF. CDR3 nucleotides: TGTGCCAGCAGCTCGGACAGGGGGCCGGTGCAGTACTTC.

This clone was picked up a small number of times. The chain has TRBV6-4 and TRBJ1-5; a weak D match, TRBD1 (6 bases). V was shortened by 6 bases and J by 2 bases, with 8 bases between the two germline ends. The V gene's germline CDR1 is MRHNA and CDR2 SNTAGT. The CDR3 covers 13 residues. In DNA, the CDR3 is TGTGCCAGCAGCCAGGGGCGCAATCAGCCCCAGCATTTT. Its protein is CASSQGRNQPQHF.

J is TRBJ2-7 and V is TRBV15; D is tentatively TRBD1 or TRBD2 (5 bases each). V was shortened by 1 base and J by 3 bases, with 13 bases between the two germline ends. The CDR3 is 15 residues long. Germline CDR1 is LNHNV and CDR2 is YYDKDF (reference sequence). The CDR3 is CATSRAGNGGYEQYF. CDR3 sequence (DNA): TGTGCCACCAGCAGAGCAGGGAATGGGGGCTACGAGCAGTACTTC.

This clone was observed a single time. This sequence joins TRBV30 and TRBJ1-5; no firm D call. Germline CDR1 GTSNPN, CDR2 SVGIG (reference sequence). Trimming removed 5 bases at V and 4 bases at J, with 15 bases between. The CDR3 consists of 14 residues. CDR3 amino acids: CAWGLRGSNQPQHF. The CDR3 bases are TGTGCCTGGGGTCTACGGGGATCGAATCAGCCCCAGCATTTT.

This clone was seen more than once but under ten times. The genes are TRBV28 and TRBJ2-3; D is unclear. Germline V lookup: CDR1 MDHEN, CDR2 SYDVKM. Deletions cut 7 bases from V and 0 bases from J, with 11 bases between. CDR3 size: 14 residues. The CDR3 coding sequence is TGTGCCAGCATAAAACTCGATAGCACAGATACGCAGTATTTT. Translation: CASIKLDSTDTQYF.

In the case of this clone: Other nucleotide sequences from this sample produce the same CDR3. The chain uses TRBV29-1 and TRBJ2-5, with D perhaps matching TRBD1 (8 bases). In germline, CDR1 is SQVTM, CDR2 ANQGSEA. This CDR3 comprises 12 residues. The V end lost 6 bases, the J end lost 5 bases, and 13 bases lay between the germline ends. CDR3 coding DNA: TGCAGCGTCGGACAGGGAGGGGAGACCCAGTACTTC. It is translated as CSVGQGGETQYF. Full variable domain (outside the CDR3, taken from reference TRBV29-1 and TRBJ2-5): SAVISQKPSRDICQRGTSLTIQCQVDSQVTMMFWYRQQPGQSLTLIATANQGSEATYESGFVIDKFPISRPNLTFSTLTVSNMSPEDSSIYLCSVGQGGETQYFGPGTRLLVL.

This clone showed up just a few times. The sample carries other DNA sequences with the same CDR3. The chain employs TRBV18 and TRBJ2-5, with TRBD2 as a possible D gene (6 bases). V was trimmed by 3 bases and J by 2 bases, leaving 13 bases between them. The CDR3 has 15 residues. Germline V gene sequence: CDR1 KGHSH, CDR2 LQKENI. CDR3 nucleotide sequence: TGTGCCAGCTCACCGCCGGGACTCGCTCAAGAGACCCAGTACTTC. It yields the protein CASSPPGLAQETQYF.